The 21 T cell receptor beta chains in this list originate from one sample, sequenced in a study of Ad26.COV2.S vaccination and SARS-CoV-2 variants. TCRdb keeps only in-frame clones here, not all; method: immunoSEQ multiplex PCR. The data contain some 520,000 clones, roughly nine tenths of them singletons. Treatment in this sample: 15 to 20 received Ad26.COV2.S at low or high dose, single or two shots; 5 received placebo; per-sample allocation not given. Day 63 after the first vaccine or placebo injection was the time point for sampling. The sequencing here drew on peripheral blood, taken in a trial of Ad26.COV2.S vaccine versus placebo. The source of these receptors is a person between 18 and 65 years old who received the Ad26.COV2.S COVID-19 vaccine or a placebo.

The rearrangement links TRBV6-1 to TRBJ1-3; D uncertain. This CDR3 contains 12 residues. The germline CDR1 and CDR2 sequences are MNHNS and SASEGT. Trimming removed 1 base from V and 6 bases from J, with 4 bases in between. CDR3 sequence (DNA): TGTGCCAGCAGTGAAGGCCTAAACACCATATATTTT. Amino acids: CASSEGLNTIYF.

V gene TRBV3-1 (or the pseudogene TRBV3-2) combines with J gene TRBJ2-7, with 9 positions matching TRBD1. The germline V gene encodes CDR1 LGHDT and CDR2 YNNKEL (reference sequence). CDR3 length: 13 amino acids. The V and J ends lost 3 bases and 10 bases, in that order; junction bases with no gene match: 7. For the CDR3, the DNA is TGTGCCAGCAGCCAGGGACAGGGCGGGAATCAGTACTTC. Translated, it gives CASSQGQGGNQYF.

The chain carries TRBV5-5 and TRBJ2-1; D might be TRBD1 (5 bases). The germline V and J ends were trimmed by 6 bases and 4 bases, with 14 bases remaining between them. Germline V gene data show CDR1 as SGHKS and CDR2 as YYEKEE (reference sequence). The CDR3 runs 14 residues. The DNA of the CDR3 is TGTGCCAGCATTCCAAAAACAGGTTACAATGAGCAGTTCTTC. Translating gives CASIPKTGYNEQFF.

The CDR3 bases are TGTGCCAGCAGCGTAGGGGGCTCCTTCCAAGAGACCCAGTACTTC. This gives the protein CASSVGGSFQETQYF. V gene TRBV9 combines with J gene TRBJ2-5; possibly TRBD1 for D (5 bases). CDR1 SGDLS and CDR2 YYNGEE come from the germline V gene. The V end was cut by 0 bases, the J end by 1 base, with 10 bases between. The CDR3 has 15 residues.

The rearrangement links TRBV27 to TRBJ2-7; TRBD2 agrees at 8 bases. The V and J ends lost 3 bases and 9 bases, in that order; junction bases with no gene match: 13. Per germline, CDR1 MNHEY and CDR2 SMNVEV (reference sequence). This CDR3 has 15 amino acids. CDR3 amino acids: CASSLTSGSRLGQYF. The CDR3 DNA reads TGTGCCAGCAGTTTGACGAGCGGGAGTCGATTGGGGCAGTACTTC.

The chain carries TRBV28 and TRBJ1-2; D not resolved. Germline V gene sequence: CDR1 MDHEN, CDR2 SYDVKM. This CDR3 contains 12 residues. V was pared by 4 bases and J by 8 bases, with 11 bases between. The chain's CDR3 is CASSSVTAGYTF. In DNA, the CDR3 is TGTGCCAGCAGTTCTGTAACGGCAGGCTACACCTTC.

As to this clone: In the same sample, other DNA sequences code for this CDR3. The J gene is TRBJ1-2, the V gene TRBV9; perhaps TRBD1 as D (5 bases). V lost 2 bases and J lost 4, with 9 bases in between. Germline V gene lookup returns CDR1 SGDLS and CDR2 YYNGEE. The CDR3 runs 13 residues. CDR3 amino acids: CASSVGGSYGYTF. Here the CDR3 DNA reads TGTGCCAGCAGCGTCGGGGGTTCCTATGGCTACACCTTC.

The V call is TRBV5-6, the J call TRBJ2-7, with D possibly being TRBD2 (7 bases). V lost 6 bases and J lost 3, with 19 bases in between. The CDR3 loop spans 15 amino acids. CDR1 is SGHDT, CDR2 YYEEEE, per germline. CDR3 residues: CASTLDGGGNYEQYF. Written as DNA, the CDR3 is TGTGCCAGCACCCTGGACGGCGGGGGCAACTACGAGCAGTACTTC.

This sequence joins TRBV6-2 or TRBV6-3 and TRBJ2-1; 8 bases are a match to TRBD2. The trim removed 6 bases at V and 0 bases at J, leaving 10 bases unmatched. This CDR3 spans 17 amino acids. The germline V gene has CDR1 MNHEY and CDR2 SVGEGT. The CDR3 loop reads CASSVSSGWDSYNEQFF. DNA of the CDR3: TGTGCCAGCAGCGTATCTAGCGGGTGGGACTCCTACAATGAGCAGTTCTTC.

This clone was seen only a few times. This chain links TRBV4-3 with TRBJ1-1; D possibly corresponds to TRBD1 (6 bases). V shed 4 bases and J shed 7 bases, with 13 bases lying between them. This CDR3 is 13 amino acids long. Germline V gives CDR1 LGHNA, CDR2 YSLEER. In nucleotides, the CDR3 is TGCGCCAGCAGCCCAACCCGGGGGCTTGAAGCTTTCTTT. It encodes CASSPTRGLEAFF.

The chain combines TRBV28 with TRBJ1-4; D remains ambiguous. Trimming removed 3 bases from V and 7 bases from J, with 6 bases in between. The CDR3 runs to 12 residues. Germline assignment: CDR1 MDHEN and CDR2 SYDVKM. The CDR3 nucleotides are TGTGCCAGCAGTTTGGTTGGTGAAAAACTGTTTTTT. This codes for CASSLVGEKLFF.

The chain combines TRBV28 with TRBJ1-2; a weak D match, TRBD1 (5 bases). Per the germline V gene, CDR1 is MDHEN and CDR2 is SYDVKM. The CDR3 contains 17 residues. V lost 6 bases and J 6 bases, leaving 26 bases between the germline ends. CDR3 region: CASRHRDFSQKIDGYTF. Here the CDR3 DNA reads TGTGCCAGCAGGCACCGGGACTTTTCTCAAAAAATTGATGGCTACACCTTC.

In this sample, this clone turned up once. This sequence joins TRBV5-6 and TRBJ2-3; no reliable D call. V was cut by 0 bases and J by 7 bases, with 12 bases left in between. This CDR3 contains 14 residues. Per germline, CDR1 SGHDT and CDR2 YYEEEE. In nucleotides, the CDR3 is TGTGCCAGCAGCTTGGGCCCGGCTAAATATACGCAGTATTTT. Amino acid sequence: CASSLGPAKYTQYF.

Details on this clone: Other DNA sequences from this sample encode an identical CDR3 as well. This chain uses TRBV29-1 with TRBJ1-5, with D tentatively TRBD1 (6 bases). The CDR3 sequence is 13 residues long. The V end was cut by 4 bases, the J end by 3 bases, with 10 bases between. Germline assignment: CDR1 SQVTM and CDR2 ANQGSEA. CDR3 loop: CSVGQGINQPQHF. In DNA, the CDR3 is TGCAGCGTTGGGCAGGGGATCAATCAGCCCCAGCATTTT.

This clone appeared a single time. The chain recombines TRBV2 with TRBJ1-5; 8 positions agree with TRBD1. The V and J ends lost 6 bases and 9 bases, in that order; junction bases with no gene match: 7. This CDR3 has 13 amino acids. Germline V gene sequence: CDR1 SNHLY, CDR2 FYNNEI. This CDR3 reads CASRRDRQGPQHF. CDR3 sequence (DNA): TGTGCCAGCAGAAGGGACAGGCAGGGGCCCCAGCATTTT.

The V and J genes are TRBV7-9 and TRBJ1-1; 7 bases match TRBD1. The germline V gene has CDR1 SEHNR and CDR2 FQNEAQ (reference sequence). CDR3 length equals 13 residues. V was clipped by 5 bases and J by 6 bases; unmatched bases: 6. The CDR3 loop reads CASSVQGRPEAFF. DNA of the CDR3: TGTGCCAGCAGCGTACAGGGGAGGCCTGAAGCTTTCTTT.

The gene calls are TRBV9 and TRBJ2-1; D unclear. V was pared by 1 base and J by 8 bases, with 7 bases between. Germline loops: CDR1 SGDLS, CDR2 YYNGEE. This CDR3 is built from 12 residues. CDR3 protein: CASSVLGDEQFF. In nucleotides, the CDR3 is TGTGCCAGCAGCGTATTGGGCGATGAGCAGTTCTTC.

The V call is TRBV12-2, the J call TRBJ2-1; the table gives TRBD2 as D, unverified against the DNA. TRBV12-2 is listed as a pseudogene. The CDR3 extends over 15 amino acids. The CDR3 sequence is CASRYTSGSADEQFF. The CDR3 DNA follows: TGTGCAAGTCGGTACACTAGCGGGAGTGCCGATGAGCAGTTCTTC.

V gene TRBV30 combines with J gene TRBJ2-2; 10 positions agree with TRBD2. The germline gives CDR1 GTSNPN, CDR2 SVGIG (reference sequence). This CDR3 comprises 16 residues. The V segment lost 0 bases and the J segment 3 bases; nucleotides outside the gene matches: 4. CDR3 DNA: TGTGCCTGGAGTGTACAAGCGGGAGGGCACACCGGGGAGCTGTTTTTT. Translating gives CAWSVQAGGHTGELFF.

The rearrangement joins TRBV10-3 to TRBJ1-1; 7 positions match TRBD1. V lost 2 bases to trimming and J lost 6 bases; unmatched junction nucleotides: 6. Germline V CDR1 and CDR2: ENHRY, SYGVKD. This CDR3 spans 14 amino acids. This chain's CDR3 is CAISEARDRAEAFF. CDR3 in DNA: TGTGCCATCAGTGAGGCCCGGGACAGAGCTGAAGCTTTCTTT.

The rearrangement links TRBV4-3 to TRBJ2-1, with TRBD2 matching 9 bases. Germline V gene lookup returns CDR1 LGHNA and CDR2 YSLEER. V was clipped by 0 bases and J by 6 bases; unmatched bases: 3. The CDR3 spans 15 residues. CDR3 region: CASSQEGLAGNEQFF. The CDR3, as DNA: TGCGCCAGCAGCCAAGAGGGACTAGCAGGCAATGAGCAGTTCTTC.